Listed below are T cell receptor beta chains from one sample, sequenced in a study of beta chain features in type 1 diabetes. The protocol was immunoSEQ multiplex PCR, while the TCRdb copy is restricted to in-frame clones and leaves out a portion. The table includes around 280,000 clones, over 14% detected once. The specimen was naive CD4+ T cells from blood. Receptors originate from a man younger than 30 with type 1 diabetes. CDR3s include the opening cysteine and the closing phenylalanine or tryptophan. D genes are given only for firm matches. Only part of the rows carry a size: once, few, many, or a class if the clone is expanded.

TRBD1,TRBV18,NA,TRBJ2-2,TGTGCCAGCTCACCAACAGGGGGCGCAGACACCGGGGAGCTGTTTTTT,CASSPTGGADTGELFF
NA,TRBV4-2,NA,TRBJ1-5,TGTGCCAGCAGCCAAGATCGGGCGGGGGTGAGTCCCCAGCATTTT,CASSQDRAGVSPQHF
TRBD2,TRBV5-1,NA,TRBJ2-7,TGCGCCAGCAGCTTGTCGAGCGCTAGCGGGGGCCAACAGGAGTACTTC,CASSLSSASGGQQEYF
NA,TRBV5-1,NA,TRBJ2-7,TGCGCCAGCAGCTTGGAAGGAGGAGTGAGCGGCGAGCAGTACTTC,CASSLEGGVSGEQYF
TRBD2,TRBV30,NA,TRBJ2-1,TGTGCCTGGAGTGTATGGCTAGCGGGAGTGTTCTCCTACAATGAGCAGTTCTTC,CAWSVWLAGVFSYNEQFF
NA,TRBV28,NA,TRBJ1-1,TGTGGGTCGTGGGCCGGCACTGAAGCTTTCTTT,CGSWAGTEAFF
TRBD1,TRBV7-2,NA,TRBJ2-5,TGTGCCAGCAGCTTAGACTGGGACAGAAGGGAGACCCAGTACTTC,CASSLDWDRRETQYF
NA,TRBV5-4,few,TRBJ2-5,TGTGCCAGCAGCACAAACCAGGGGGAGACCCAGTACTTC,CASSTNQGETQYF
NA,TRBV28,few,TRBJ2-7,TGTGCCACCAGCAGGTACGAGCAGTACTTC,CATSRYEQYF
TRBD1,TRBV28,few,TRBJ1-2,TGTGCCAGCAGTTTATGGGACCTGAGGGGGCAGGTCGATGGCTACACCTTC,CASSLWDLRGQVDGYTF
TRBD1,TRBV4-3,few,TRBJ2-7,TGCGCCAGCAGCCAAGCCTACCCCACGGGACAGGCATACGAGCAGTACTTC,CASSQAYPTGQAYEQYF
NA,TRBV5-1,few,TRBJ2-7,TGCGCCAGCGTGGGGGGACCCTTCTCCTACGAGCAGTACTTC,CASVGGPFSYEQYF
NA,TRBV9,NA,TRBJ1-1,TGTGCCAGTAGCCCGTCAGGTGTGGCCGCTGAAGCTTTCTTT,CASSPSGVAAEAFF
NA,TRBV28,NA,TRBJ1-5,TGTGCCAGCAGCCATGCCTGGGGGGGGCAGCCCCAGCATTTT,CASSHAWGGQPQHF
TRBD1,TRBV15,NA,TRBJ1-2,TGTGCCACCAGCAGATCGGACAGGGTCGCCTATGGCTACACCTTC,CATSRSDRVAYGYTF
TRBD1,TRBV15,NA,TRBJ2-5,TGTGCCACCAGCAGCGGACAGGGGAATCGGGAGACCCAGTACTTC,CATSSGQGNRETQYF
TRBD2,TRBV9,few,TRBJ2-3,TGTGCCAGCAGACATGCTCAAGCGGGAGGGCCAGATACGCAGTATTTT,CASRHAQAGGPDTQYF